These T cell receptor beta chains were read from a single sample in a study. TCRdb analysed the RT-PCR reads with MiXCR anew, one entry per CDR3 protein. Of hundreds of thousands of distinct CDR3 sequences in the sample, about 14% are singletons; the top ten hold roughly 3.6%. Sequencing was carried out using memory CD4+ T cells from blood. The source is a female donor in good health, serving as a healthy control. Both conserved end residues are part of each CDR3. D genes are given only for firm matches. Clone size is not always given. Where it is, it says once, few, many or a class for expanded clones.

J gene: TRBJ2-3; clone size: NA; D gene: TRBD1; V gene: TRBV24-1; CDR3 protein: CATSDGDRGVEDTQYF; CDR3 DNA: TGTGCCACCAGTGATGGGGACAGGGGGGTAGAAGATACGCAGTATTTT
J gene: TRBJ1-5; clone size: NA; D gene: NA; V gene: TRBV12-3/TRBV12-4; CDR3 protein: CASSPRQRSNQPQHF; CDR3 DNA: TGTGCCAGCAGTCCACGACAGCGAAGCAATCAGCCCCAGCATTTT
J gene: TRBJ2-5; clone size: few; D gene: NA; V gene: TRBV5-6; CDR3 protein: CASSPRIKETQYF; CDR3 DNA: TGTGCCAGCAGCCCGAGGATAAAAGAGACCCAGTACTTC
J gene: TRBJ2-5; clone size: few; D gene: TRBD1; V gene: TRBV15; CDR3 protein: CATSPGGQGKFQETQYF; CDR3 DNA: TGTGCCACCAGCCCAGGGGGCCAGGGGAAATTCCAAGAGACCCAGTACTTC
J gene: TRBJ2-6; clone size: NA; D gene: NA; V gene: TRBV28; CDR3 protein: CASSFEHSGANVLTF; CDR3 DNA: TGTGCCAGCAGTTTTGAGCACTCTGGGGCCAACGTCCTGACTTTC
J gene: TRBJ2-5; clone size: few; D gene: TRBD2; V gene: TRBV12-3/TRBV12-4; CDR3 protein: CASSFGGALGETQYF; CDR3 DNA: TGTGCCAGCAGTTTCGGGGGGGCTCTTGGGGAGACCCAGTACTTC
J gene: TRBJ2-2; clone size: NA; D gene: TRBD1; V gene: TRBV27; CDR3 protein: CASGAGQAGELFF; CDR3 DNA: TGTGCCAGCGGCGCCGGACAGGCCGGGGAGCTGTTTTTT
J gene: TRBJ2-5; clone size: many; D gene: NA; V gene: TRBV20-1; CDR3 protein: CSAPGQQETQYF; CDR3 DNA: TGCAGTGCTCCTGGACAGCAAGAGACCCAGTACTTC
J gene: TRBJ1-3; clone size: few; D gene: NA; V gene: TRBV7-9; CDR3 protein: CASSSSTIYF; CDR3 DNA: TGTGCCAGCAGCTCGAGCACCATATATTTT
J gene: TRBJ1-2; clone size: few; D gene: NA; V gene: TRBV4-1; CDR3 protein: CASSHRQAFNYGYTF; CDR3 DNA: TGCGCCAGCAGCCACCGGCAGGCGTTCAACTATGGCTACACCTTC
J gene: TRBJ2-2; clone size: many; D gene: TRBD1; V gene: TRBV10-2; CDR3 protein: CASSQGQGAGELFF; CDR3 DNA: TGCGCCAGCAGTCAGGGACAGGGGGCCGGGGAGCTGTTTTTT
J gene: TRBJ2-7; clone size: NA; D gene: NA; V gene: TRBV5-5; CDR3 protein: CASSLGPEARTYEQYF; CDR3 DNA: TGTGCCAGCAGCTTGGGGCCGGAGGCCCGCACCTACGAGCAGTACTTC
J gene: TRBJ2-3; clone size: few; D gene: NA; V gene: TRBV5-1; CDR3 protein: CASSGNSLSTDTQYF; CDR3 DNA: TGCGCCAGCAGCGGAAACAGCCTATCCACAGATACGCAGTATTTT
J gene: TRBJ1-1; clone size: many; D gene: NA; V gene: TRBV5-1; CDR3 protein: CASSHDTEAFF; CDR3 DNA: TGCGCCAGCAGCCACGATACTGAAGCTTTCTTT
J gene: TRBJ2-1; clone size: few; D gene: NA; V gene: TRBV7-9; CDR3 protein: CASSLELLGTPPYYNEQFF; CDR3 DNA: TGTGCCAGCAGCTTAGAATTACTGGGTACCCCACCATACTACAATGAGCAGTTCTTC
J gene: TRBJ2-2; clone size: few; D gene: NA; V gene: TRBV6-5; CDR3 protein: CASSYSTSTGELFF; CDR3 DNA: TGTGCCAGCAGTTACTCGACTAGCACCGGGGAGCTGTTTTTT
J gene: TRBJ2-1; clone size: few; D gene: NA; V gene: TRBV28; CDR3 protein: CASSFGTSFREQFF; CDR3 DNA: TGTGCCAGCAGTTTCGGGACCAGCTTTAGGGAGCAGTTCTTC
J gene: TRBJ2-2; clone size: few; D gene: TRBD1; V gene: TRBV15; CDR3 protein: CATSRGTGRAGELFF; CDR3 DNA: TGTGCCACCAGCAGAGGGACAGGGCGGGCCGGGGAGCTGTTTTTT
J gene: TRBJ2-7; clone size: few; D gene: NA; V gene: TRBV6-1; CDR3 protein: CASSETDLYEQYF; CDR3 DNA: TGTGCCAGCAGTGAGACGGACTTGTACGAGCAGTACTTC
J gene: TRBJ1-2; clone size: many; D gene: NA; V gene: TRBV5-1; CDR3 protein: CASSLVGEVGFGYTF; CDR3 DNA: TGCGCCAGCAGCTTGGTTGGGGAGGTCGGTTTCGGCTACACCTTC
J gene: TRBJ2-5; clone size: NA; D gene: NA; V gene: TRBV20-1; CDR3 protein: CSANGHRGGETQYF; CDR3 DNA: TGCAGTGCTAATGGGCACAGGGGAGGAGAGACCCAGTACTTC
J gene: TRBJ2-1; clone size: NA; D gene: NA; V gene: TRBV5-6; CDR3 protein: CASSYRGLIVEQFF; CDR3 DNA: TGTGCCAGCAGCTACCGAGGACTAATTGTTGAGCAGTTCTTC
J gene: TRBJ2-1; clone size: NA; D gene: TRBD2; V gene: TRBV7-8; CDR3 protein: CASSKGGSPNEQFF; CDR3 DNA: TGTGCCAGCTCCAAAGGCGGGAGCCCGAATGAGCAGTTCTTC
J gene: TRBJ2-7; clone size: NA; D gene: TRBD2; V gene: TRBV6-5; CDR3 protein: CASSYSGASGRASPYEQYF; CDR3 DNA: TGTGCCAGCAGTTACTCGGGGGCTAGCGGGAGGGCCAGCCCCTACGAGCAGTACTTC
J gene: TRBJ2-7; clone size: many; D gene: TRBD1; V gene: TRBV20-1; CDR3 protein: CSARASPTGVPSYEQYF; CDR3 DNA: TGCAGTGCTAGGGCTTCCCCCACAGGGGTCCCCTCCTACGAGCAGTACTTC
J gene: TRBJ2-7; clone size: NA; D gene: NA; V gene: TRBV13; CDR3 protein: CASSSRGAYEQYF; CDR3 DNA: TGTGCCAGCAGCTCCAGGGGAGCCTACGAGCAGTACTTC
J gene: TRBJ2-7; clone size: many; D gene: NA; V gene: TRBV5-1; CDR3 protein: CASSGGTGAPTSYEQYF; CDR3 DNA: TGCGCCAGCAGCGGGGGTACTGGGGCCCCCACCTCCTACGAGCAGTACTTC
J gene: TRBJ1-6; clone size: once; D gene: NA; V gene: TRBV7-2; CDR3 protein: CASSFERYNSPLHF; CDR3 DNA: TGTGCCAGCAGCTTTGAAAGATATAATTCACCCCTCCACTTT
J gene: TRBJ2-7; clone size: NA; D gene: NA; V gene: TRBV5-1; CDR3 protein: CASSLAEQGREQYF; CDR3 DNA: TGCGCCAGCAGCTTGGCCGAGCAGGGGAGAGAGCAGTACTTC
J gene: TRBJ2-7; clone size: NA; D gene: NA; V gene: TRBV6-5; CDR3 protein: CASSYSRTAKQYF; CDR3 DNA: TGTGCCAGCAGTTACTCTCGGACAGCTAAGCAGTACTTC
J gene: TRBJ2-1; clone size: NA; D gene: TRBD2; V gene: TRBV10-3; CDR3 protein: CAISEDRGLAGYNEQFF; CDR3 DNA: TGTGCCATCAGTGAGGACAGGGGACTAGCGGGGTACAATGAGCAGTTCTTC
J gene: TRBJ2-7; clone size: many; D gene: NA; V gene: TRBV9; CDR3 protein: CASSTHRDGEQYF; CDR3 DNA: TGTGCCAGCAGCACCCACAGGGATGGAGAGCAGTACTTC
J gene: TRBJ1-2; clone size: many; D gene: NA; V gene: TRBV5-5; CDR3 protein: CASSLASSAGNYGYTF; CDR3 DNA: TGTGCCAGCAGCTTGGCATCGAGCGCAGGGAACTATGGCTACACCTTC
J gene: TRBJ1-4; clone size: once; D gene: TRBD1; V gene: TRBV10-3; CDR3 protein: CAISGTGTNEKLFF; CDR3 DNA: TGTGCCATCAGTGGGACAGGGACTAATGAAAAACTGTTTTTT
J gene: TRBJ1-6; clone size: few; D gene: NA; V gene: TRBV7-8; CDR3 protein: CASSLAPEGNNSPLHF; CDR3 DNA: TGTGCCAGCAGCTTAGCGCCGGAAGGGAATAATTCACCCCTCCACTTT
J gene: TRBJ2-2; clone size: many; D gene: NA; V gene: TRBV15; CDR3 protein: CATNNANTGELFF; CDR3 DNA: TGTGCCACTAACAACGCGAACACCGGGGAGCTGTTTTTT
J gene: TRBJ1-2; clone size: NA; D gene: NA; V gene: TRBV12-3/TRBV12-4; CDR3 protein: CASSFFGEGYTF; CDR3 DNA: TGTGCCAGCAGTTTCTTCGGGGAGGGCTACACCTTC
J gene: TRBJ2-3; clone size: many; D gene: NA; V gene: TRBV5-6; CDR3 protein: CASSPSGSVSDTQYF; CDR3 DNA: TGTGCCAGCAGCCCGTCCGGGAGTGTATCAGATACGCAGTATTTT
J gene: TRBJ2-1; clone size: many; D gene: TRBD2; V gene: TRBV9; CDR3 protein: CASSGSGGRQFF; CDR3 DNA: TGTGCCAGCAGCGGAAGCGGGGGACGGCAGTTCTTC
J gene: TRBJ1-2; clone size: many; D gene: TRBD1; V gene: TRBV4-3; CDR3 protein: CASSQALTGSGYGYTF; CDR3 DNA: TGCGCCAGCAGCCAAGCCCTGACAGGGTCGGGCTATGGCTACACCTTC
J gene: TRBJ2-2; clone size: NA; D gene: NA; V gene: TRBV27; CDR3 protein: CATRIEGGELFF; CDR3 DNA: TGTGCCACGAGAATAGAGGGCGGGGAGCTGTTTTTT
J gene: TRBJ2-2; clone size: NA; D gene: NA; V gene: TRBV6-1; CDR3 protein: CASSELGTNRPRELFF; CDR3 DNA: TGTGCCAGCAGTGAACTAGGGACAAATCGCCCCAGGGAGCTGTTTTTT
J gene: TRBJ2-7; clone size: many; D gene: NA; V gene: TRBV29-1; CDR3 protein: CSASLMTGVSSYEQYF; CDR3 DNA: TGCAGCGCCTCCTTAATGACGGGAGTATCATCCTACGAGCAGTACTTC
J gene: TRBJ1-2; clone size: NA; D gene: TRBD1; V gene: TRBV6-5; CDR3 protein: CASRRQGSVPYGYTF; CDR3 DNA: TGTGCCAGCAGGCGACAGGGATCTGTTCCCTATGGCTACACCTTC
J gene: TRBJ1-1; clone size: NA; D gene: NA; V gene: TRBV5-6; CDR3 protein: CASSPDGRNTEAFF; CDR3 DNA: TGTGCCAGCAGCCCGGACGGGAGGAACACTGAAGCTTTCTTT
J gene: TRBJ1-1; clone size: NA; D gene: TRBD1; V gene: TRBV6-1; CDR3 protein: CASPTGVNTEAFF; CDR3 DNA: TGTGCCAGCCCTACAGGGGTGAACACTGAAGCTTTCTTT
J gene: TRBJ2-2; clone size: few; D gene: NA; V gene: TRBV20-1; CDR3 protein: CSARKNSNTGELFF; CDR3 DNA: TGCAGTGCTAGAAAAAATTCGAACACCGGGGAGCTGTTTTTT
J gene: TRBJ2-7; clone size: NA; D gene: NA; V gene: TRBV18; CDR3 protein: CASSPTFEGQPRSYEQYF; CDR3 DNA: TGTGCCAGCTCACCAACTTTTGAAGGACAGCCCCGCTCCTACGAGCAGTACTTC
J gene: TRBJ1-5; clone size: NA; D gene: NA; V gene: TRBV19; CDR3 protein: CASSSIEGGQPQHF; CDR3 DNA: TGTGCCAGTAGTAGTATAGAGGGCGGGCAGCCCCAGCATTTT
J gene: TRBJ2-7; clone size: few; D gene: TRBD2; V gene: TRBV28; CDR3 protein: CASSPSPTSGIAYEQYF; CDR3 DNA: TGTGCCAGCAGTCCTAGCCCGACTAGCGGGATAGCCTACGAGCAGTACTTC
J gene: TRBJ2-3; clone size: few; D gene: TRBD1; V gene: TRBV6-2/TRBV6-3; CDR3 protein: CASRRGDSVYGDTQYF; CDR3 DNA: TGTGCCAGCAGGAGAGGGGACAGCGTGTATGGAGATACGCAGTATTTT
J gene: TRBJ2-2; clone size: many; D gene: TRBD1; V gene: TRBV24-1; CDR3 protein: CAIGGQASNTGELFF; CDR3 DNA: TGTGCCATCGGGGGACAGGCCTCGAACACCGGGGAGCTGTTTTTT
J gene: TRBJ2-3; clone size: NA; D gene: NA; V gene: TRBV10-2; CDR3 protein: CASSVMGGGTDTQYF; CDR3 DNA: TGCGCCAGCAGTGTGATGGGGGGCGGCACAGATACGCAGTATTTT